The table lists the clone carrying this T cell receptor beta chain with many counts. What it binds is unknown. There are 13 residues in the CDR3. Germline CDR1 is MNHEY and CDR2 is SVGAGI. V lost 4 bases, J lost 8 bases, and 14 bases lay in between. This sample is part of a study of molecular identifiers for immune sequencing clone quantification. Study-level results: One cell's worth of spiked Jurkat TCR RNA was reportedly detectable among one million naive cells. Clonotypes topping 20 RNA copies carried over 97% of effector molecules but under 1% of naive ones.

Methods described previously were used for bulk TCR libraries, and listed TCR primers were applied. Via MiXCR, TCRdb re-called the PCR reads, giving one row per CDR3 protein. Among 60,000 to 70,000 distinct CDR3 sequences listed, roughly a fifth were seen once. The TCR sequence derives from a human donor in good health. Some libraries in this study had Jurkat cell RNA spiked in. The sequenced sample consisted of naive CD8+ T cells from blood, with Jurkat cell RNA spiked in. Subset in this sample: FACS-sorted CD8+CD4-CCR7+CD45RA+ naive T cells. The chain recombines TRBV6-5 with TRBJ1-2, with TRBD1 as a possible D gene (5 bases). The CDR3 region is CASSSSLGDGYTF. The DNA for the CDR3 is TGTGCCAGCAGTTCTTCATTGGGGGACGGCTACACCTTC.